This T cell receptor (beta chain) derives from a study of shared clonotypes between healthy human individuals. The run depth of the assay was deep. Profiled with immunoSEQ multiplex PCR; TCRdb holds only in-frame clones, not every one. The sample includes some 1,100,000 clones, around three quarters of them seen just once. In germline, CDR1 is SGHTA, CDR2 FQGNSA. Trimming cost V 3 bases and J 1 base, with 9 bases left between them. The CDR3 has 14 amino acids. The receptor's source is a man younger than 35 in good health. Some clones in this sample may be carry-over from other donors' samples. The sample taken for sequencing was memory CD4+ T cells from PBMCs. Stated subset: CD45RA-negative fraction. V usage is TRBV7-2 and J usage is TRBJ2-5, with unresolved D. CDR3 protein: CASSLAKAQETQYF. The CDR3 nucleotides are TGTGCCAGCAGCTTGGCAAAGGCCCAAGAGACCCAGTACTTC.